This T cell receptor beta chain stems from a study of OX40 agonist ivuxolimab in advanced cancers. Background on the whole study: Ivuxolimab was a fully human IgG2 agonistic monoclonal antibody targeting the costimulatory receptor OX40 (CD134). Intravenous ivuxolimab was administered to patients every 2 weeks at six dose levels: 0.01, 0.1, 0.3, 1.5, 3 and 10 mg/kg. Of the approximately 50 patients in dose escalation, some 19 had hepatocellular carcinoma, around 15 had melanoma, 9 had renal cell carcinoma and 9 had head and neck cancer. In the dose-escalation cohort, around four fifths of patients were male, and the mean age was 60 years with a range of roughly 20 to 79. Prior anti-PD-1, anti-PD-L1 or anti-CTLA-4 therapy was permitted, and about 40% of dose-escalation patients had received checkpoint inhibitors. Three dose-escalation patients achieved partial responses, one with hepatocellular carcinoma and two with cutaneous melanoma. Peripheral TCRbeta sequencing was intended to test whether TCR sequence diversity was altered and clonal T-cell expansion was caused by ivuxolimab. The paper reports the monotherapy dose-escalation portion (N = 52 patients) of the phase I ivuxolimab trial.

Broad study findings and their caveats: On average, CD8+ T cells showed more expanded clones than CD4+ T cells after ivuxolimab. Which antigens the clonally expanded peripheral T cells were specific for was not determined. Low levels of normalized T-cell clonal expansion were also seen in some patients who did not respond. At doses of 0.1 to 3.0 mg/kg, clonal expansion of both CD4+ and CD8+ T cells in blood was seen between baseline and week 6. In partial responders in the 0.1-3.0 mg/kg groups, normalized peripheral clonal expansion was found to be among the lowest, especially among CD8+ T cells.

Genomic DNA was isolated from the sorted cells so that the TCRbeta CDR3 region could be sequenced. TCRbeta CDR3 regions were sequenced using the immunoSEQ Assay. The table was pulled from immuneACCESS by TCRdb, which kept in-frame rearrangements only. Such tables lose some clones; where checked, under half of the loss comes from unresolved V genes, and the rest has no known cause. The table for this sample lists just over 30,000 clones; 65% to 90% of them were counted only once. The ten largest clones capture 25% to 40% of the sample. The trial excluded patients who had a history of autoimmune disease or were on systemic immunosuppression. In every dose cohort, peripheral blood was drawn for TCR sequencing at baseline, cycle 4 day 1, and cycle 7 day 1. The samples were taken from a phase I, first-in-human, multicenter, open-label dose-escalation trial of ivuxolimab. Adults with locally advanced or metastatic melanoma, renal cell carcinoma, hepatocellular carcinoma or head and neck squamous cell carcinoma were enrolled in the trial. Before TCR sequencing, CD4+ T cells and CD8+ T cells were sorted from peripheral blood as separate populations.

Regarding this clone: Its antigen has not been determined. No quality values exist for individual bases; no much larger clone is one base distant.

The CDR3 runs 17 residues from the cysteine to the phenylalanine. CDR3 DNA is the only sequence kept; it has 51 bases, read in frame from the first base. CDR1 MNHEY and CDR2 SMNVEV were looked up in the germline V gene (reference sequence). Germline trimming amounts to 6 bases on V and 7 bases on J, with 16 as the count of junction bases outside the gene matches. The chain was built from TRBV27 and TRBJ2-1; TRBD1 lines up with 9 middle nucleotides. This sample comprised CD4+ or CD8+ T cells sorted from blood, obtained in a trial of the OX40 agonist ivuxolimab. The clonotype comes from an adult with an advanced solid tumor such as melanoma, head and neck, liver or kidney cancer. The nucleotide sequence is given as TGTGCCAGCAGCACGTTGGACTGGGGACAGGGTAAGAATGAGCAGTTCTTC. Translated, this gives CASSTLDWGQGKNEQFF.